The 21 T cell receptor beta chains in this list originate from one sample, sequenced in a study of blood T cell repertoires in COVID-19. Clones were sequenced by immunoSEQ multiplex PCR, and TCRdb holds only the in-frame ones, with some missing. The sample has roughly 330,000 clones, approximately 89% seen once. The specimen was PBMCs or T cells enriched from blood (not recorded which). These TCRs come from a woman younger than 45 who had recovered from COVID-19.

J is TRBJ1-2 and V is TRBV13; TRBD1 is a possible D gene (6 bases). The CDR3 totals 14 residues. The V end was cut by 5 bases, the J end by 5 bases, with 15 bases between. Germline V lookup: CDR1 PRHDT, CDR2 FYEKMQ (reference sequence). The CDR3 region has the DNA TGTGCCAGCAGCCCCCCAGGGGACGAGTATGGCTACACCTTC. Translation gives CASSPPGDEYGYTF.

The J gene is TRBJ1-3, the V gene TRBV7-6, with D unclear. The CDR3 has 14 residues. Germline V gene data show CDR1 as SGHVS and CDR2 as FNYEAQ. The V gene lost 4 bases and the J gene lost 0 bases, with 7 bases spanning the gap. CDR3 residues: CASSSLNSGNTIYF. CDR3 nucleotides: TGTGCCAGCAGCTCACTGAACTCTGGAAACACCATATATTTT.

V gene TRBV9 combines with J gene TRBJ2-5; 16 nucleotides agree with TRBD2. CDR3 size: 20 residues. Germline V CDR1 and CDR2: SGDLS, YYNGEE. J was trimmed by 3 bases and V by 4 bases; bases with no gene match: 15. The CDR3 DNA reads TGTGCCAGCAGCCCTCCGGAGGGACTAGCGGGGGGGATCGGTAAAGAGACCCAGTACTTC. Its translation: CASSPPEGLAGGIGKETQYF.

This chain links TRBV5-4 with TRBJ1-4; D possibly corresponds to TRBD1 (6 bases). Germline CDR1 SGHNT, CDR2 YYREEE (reference sequence). V lost 1 base to trimming and J lost 2 bases, with 6 bases between them. There are 14 residues in the CDR3. This chain's CDR3 is CASSLRGTNEKLFF. The CDR3 nucleotides read TGTGCCAGCAGCTTGAGGGGGACTAATGAAAAACTGTTTTTT.

The chain employs TRBV6-2 or TRBV6-3 and TRBJ1-1; a weak D match, TRBD1 (6 bases). Trimming removed 5 bases at V and 4 bases at J, with 14 bases between. The CDR3 length is 14 residues. Germline CDR1 is MNHEY and CDR2 is SVGEGT. The chain's CDR3 is CASSLSTGPTEAFF. The CDR3 nucleotides read TGTGCCAGCAGTCTCTCAACAGGGCCCACTGAAGCTTTCTTT.

The chain couples TRBV30 to TRBJ1-2; 7 positions match TRBD1. With V trimmed by 5 bases and J by 6 bases, 6 bases remained unmatched. Germline-derived CDR1 and CDR2 are GTSNPN and SVGIG (reference sequence). The CDR3 consists of 12 residues. The DNA for the CDR3 is TGTGCCTGGCTCCGGGACAGTGATGGCTACACCTTC. Translated: CAWLRDSDGYTF.

This clone showed up just a few times. V is TRBV27 and J is TRBJ1-1, with 7 bases identical to TRBD1. CDR3 length: 14 residues. J was trimmed by 5 bases and V by 6 bases; bases with no gene match: 9. Germline V gives CDR1 MNHEY, CDR2 SMNVEV (reference sequence). CDR3 loop: CASRSIQGWTEAFF. As DNA, the CDR3 is TGTGCCAGCAGATCAATACAGGGGTGGACTGAAGCTTTCTTT.

The J gene is TRBJ2-3, the V gene TRBV13; 15 bases align to TRBD2. V dropped 1 base and J dropped 2; count of bases not matched to a gene: 4. The CDR3 is made up of 18 amino acids. Germline lookup yields CDR1 PRHDT and CDR2 FYEKMQ (reference sequence). The CDR3 nucleotides read TGTGCCAGCAGCTTAGAGGGACTAGCGGGGGGTTTCACAGATACGCAGTATTTT. Translation: CASSLEGLAGGFTDTQYF. Full variable domain (rest looked up from reference TRBV13 and TRBJ2-3): AAGVIQSPRHLIKEKRETATLKCYPIPRHDTVYWYQQGPGQDPQFLISFYEKMQSDKGSIPDRFSAQQFSDYHSELNMSSLELGDSALYFCASSLEGLAGGFTDTQYFGPGTRLTVL.

In its sample, this clone was seen once. V usage is TRBV28 and J usage is TRBJ2-3; TRBD1 agrees at 8 bases. Per germline, CDR1 MDHEN and CDR2 SYDVKM. The CDR3 spans 16 residues. V gave up 4 bases and J gave up 2 bases; unmatched junction bases: 8. The CDR3 coding sequence is TGTGCCAGCAGTTACCCCCCGGGACAGGCCACAGATACGCAGTATTTT. Amino acid sequence: CASSYPPGQATDTQYF.

This chain uses TRBV7-2 with TRBJ2-3; D gene uncertain. This CDR3 has 13 residues. Germline CDR1 SGHTA, CDR2 FQGNSA. V shed 8 bases and J shed 3 bases, with 12 bases lying between them. For the CDR3, the DNA is TGTGCCAGCGGCTCGCAGATAACAGATACGCAGTATTTT. It yields the protein CASGSQITDTQYF.

This clone was found a few times. The rearrangement uses TRBV18 and TRBJ1-2; 7 bases match TRBD1. With 6 bases clipped from V and 3 bases from J, the junction kept 4 bases outside the gene matches. The CDR3 length is 13 residues. Germline V gene data show CDR1 as KGHSH and CDR2 as LQKENI. The chain's CDR3 is CASSAGTDYGYTF. CDR3 in DNA: TGTGCCAGCTCGGCCGGGACAGACTATGGCTACACCTTC.

This clone was recorded only once. The V and J genes are TRBV5-1 and TRBJ1-5; D perhaps matches TRBD1 (5 bases). Germline CDR1 is SGHRS and CDR2 is YFSETQ. The ends were cut back, 0 bases at V and 4 bases at J, with 14 bases in the middle. This CDR3 has 16 residues. The CDR3 is CASSLDGTLQNQPQHF. The CDR3 nucleotides are TGCGCCAGCAGCTTGGACGGGACTCTCCAAAATCAGCCCCAGCATTTT.

This chain joins TRBV25-1 and TRBJ1-2; D ambiguous. CDR3 length: 15 residues. Trimming shortened V by 5 bases and J by 2 bases, and 15 bases separated the two germline ends. From germline, CDR1 is MGHDK and CDR2 SYGVNS. CDR3 nucleotide sequence: TGTGCCAGCAGTTCGTTTGAGGGCCCGAACTATGGCTACACCTTC. Translating it yields CASSSFEGPNYGYTF.

The chain has TRBV7-9 and TRBJ1-2; D remains unclear. Between the trimmed V and J ends, which lost 1 base and 7 bases, there was a span of 10 bases. This CDR3 is 13 amino acids long. CDR1 and CDR2 from the germline V gene are SEHNR and FQNEAQ (reference sequence). The CDR3 nucleotides read TGTGCCAGCAGCTTAGGCGGCCCTGTTGGCTACACCTTC. Amino acids: CASSLGGPVGYTF.

This clone was found once. The gene calls are TRBV3-1 (or the pseudogene TRBV3-2) and TRBJ1-2; D call uncertain. The germline CDR1 and CDR2 sequences are LGHDT and YNNKEL (reference sequence). The CDR3 contains 14 residues. Trimming cost V 1 base and J 5 bases, with 11 bases left between them. This chain's CDR3 is CASSQGREFYGYTF. Here the CDR3 DNA reads TGTGCCAGCAGCCAAGGTCGCGAATTTTATGGCTACACCTTC.

The rearrangement joins TRBV7-9 to TRBJ1-1; 10 nucleotides match TRBD1. Germline V gene sequence: CDR1 SEHNR, CDR2 FQNEAQ (reference sequence). The CDR3 has 17 amino acids. With V trimmed by 1 base and J by 0 bases, 5 bases remained unmatched. CDR3 in amino acids: CASSLGQGAWMNTEAFF. CDR3 DNA: TGTGCCAGCAGCTTAGGACAGGGGGCGTGGATGAACACTGAAGCTTTCTTT.

The chain uses TRBV4-1 and TRBJ2-1; D gene unclear. The CDR3 extends over 14 amino acids. Trimming cost V 4 bases and J 6 bases, with 13 bases left between them. Germline V CDR1 and CDR2: MGHRA, YSYEKL. The CDR3 DNA reads TGCGCCAGCAGCCCATTCGGGTTGCGCAATGAGCAGTTCTTC. Amino acid sequence: CASSPFGLRNEQFF.

The rearrangement uses TRBV7-2 and TRBJ1-1; D perhaps matches TRBD1 (5 bases). In germline, CDR1 is SGHTA, CDR2 FQGNSA. This CDR3 is built from 13 residues. V was pared by 8 bases and J by 0 bases, with 10 bases between. The CDR3 DNA is TGTGCCAGCGGAATGGGGCTGAACACTGAAGCTTTCTTT. Its protein is CASGMGLNTEAFF. Full variable domain (rest looked up from reference TRBV7-2 and TRBJ1-1): GAGVSQSPSNKVTEKGKDVELRCDPISGHTALYWYRQSLGQGLEFLIYFQGNSAPDKSGLPSDRFSAERTGGSVSTLTIQRTQQEDSAVYLCASGMGLNTEAFFGQGTRLTVV.

This chain connects TRBV7-9 to TRBJ2-5; no clear D. V lost 3 bases, J lost 2 bases, and 4 bases lay in between. The CDR3 is 12 amino acids. CDR1 and CDR2 from the germline V gene are SEHNR and FQNEAQ (reference sequence). In nucleotides, the CDR3 is TGTGCCAGCAGCTTCCCTCAAGAGACCCAGTACTTC. Translation: CASSFPQETQYF.

As DNA, the CDR3 is TGTGCCAGCAGCATAGGGGTCAGGAACTACGAGCAGTACTTC. Its protein is CASSIGVRNYEQYF. This chain links TRBV6-2 or TRBV6-3 with TRBJ2-7; the D gene is possibly TRBD1 (5 bases). This CDR3 is 14 amino acids long. Deletions cut 6 bases from V and 3 bases from J, with 15 bases between. Germline values: CDR1 MNHEY, CDR2 SVGEGT.

The J gene is TRBJ2-1, the V gene TRBV2; the match to TRBD2 covers 8 bases. The CDR3 totals 14 residues. The J segment lost 8 bases and the V segment lost 6 bases, leaving 9 bases of the junction unmatched. Germline lookup yields CDR1 SNHLY and CDR2 FYNNEI. The CDR3 region has the DNA TGTGCCAGCAGCAGGACTAGCCGGGGCGATGAGCAGTTCTTC. The encoded protein is CASSRTSRGDEQFF.